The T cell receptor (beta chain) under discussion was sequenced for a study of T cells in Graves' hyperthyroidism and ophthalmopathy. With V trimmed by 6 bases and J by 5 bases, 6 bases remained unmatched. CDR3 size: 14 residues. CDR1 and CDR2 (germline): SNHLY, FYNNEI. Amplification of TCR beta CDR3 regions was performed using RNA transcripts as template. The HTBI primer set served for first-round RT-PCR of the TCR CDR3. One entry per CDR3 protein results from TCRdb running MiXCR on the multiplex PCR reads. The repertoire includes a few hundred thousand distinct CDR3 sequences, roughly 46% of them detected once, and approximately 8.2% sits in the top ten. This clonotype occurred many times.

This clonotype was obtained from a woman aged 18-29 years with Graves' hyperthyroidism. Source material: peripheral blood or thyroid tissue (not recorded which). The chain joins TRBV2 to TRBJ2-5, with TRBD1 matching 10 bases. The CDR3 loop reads CASRTGTGVETQYF. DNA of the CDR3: TGTGCCAGCAGGACAGGGACAGGGGTGGAGACCCAGTACTTC.